Shown below are 30 T cell receptor beta chains from a single sample sequenced in a study of blood T cells in healthy people across ages. A sample-barcoded 5' primer and a J-beta primer mix were used in a second PCR of about 7 to 12 cycles. TCRdb re-called the 5' RACE reads through MiXCR, storing one row per CDR3 protein. The sample has about 680,000 distinct CDR3 sequences; 49% are singletons. The sequencing sample was made of blood. The receptors shown here come from a woman aged 55-70 years in good health.

The J gene is TRBJ2-1, the V gene TRBV20-1; D is perhaps TRBD2 (5 bases). Per germline, CDR1 DFQATT and CDR2 SNEGSKA (reference sequence). Between the trimmed V and J ends, which lost 3 bases and 4 bases, there was a span of 13 bases. This CDR3 contains 14 residues. This chain's CDR3 is CSARDSYSYNEQFF. For the CDR3, the DNA is TGCAGTGCTAGGGACTCATACTCTTACAATGAGCAGTTCTTC.

The chain employs TRBV14 and TRBJ2-4; D is uncertain. V was trimmed by 3 bases and J by 9 bases, leaving 9 bases between them. This CDR3 region has 12 residues. CDR1 and CDR2 (germline): SGHDN, FVKESK. Here the CDR3 reads CASSQVTGIQYF. CDR3 sequence (DNA): TGTGCCAGCAGCCAGGTCACGGGCATTCAGTACTTC.

The chain is built from TRBV2 and TRBJ2-2, with TRBD1 matching 11 bases. Germline V gene lookup returns CDR1 SNHLY and CDR2 FYNNEI. This CDR3 has 15 amino acids. Trimming removed 6 bases from V and 5 bases from J; junction bases left unmatched: 5. The CDR3 region has the DNA TGTGCCAGCAGGTGGACAGGGGGCATGACCGGGGAGCTGTTTTTT. This codes for CASRWTGGMTGELFF. The full variable domain, with the rest looked up from reference TRBV2 and TRBJ2-2, is EPEVTQTPSHQVTQMGQEVILRCVPISNHLYFYWYRQILGQKVEFLVSFYNNEISEKSEIFDDQFSVERPDGSNFTLKIRSTKLEDSAMYFCASRWTGGMTGELFFGEGSRLTVL.

The chain combines TRBV4-3 with TRBJ2-2, with TRBD2 matching over 7 bases. Trimming cost V 0 bases and J 6 bases; bases outside gene matches: 4. This CDR3 spans 15 amino acids. From germline, CDR1 is LGHNA and CDR2 YSLEER. The CDR3 nucleotides read TGCGCCAGCAGCCAAGAGGGCCGGGGGGCCGGGGAGCTGTTTTTT. This gives the protein CASSQEGRGAGELFF.

J is TRBJ2-7 and V is TRBV15, with 8 bases identical to TRBD1. Unmatched junction bases numbered 9, after V lost 5 bases and J lost 3 bases. This CDR3 spans 15 amino acids. In germline, CDR1 is LNHNV, CDR2 YYDKDF (reference sequence). CDR3 residues: CATSAQQGGHYEQYF. CDR3 bases: TGTGCCACCAGCGCCCAACAGGGGGGACACTACGAGCAGTACTTC.

The chain couples TRBV6-6 to TRBJ2-1, with D possibly being TRBD2 (6 bases). This CDR3 has 14 amino acids. V shed 4 bases and J shed 5 bases, with 12 bases lying between them. The germline V gene has CDR1 MNHNY and CDR2 SVGAGI (reference sequence). Here the CDR3 reads CASSWPGVDNEQFF. CDR3 DNA sequence: TGTGCCAGCAGTTGGCCGGGGGTCGACAATGAGCAGTTCTTC.

The sample holds one count of this clonotype. Being one base from a much bigger clone, this may be a read error. The genes are TRBV29-1 and TRBJ2-7; 11 positions agree with TRBD2. CDR1 is SQVTM, CDR2 ANQGSEA, per germline. The CDR3 is 14 residues long. CDR3: CSAALAGGLYGQYF. The CDR3 DNA reads TGCAGCGCAGCTCTAGCGGGAGGTCTCTACGGGCAGTACTTC.

The rearrangement uses TRBV27 and TRBJ1-2, with D possibly being TRBD1 (6 bases). The CDR3 loop spans 13 amino acids. Trimming took 5 bases from V and 8 from J, leaving 15 bases between them. CDR1 and CDR2 from the germline V gene are MNHEY and SMNVEV (reference sequence). DNA for the CDR3: TGTGCCAGCAGTCTGAACGGGGGCGACGGCTACACCTTC. Translating it yields CASSLNGGDGYTF.

The CDR3 spells CASSVRPVETQYF. The CDR3 nucleotides are TGTGCCAGCAGCGTAAGGCCGGTTGAGACCCAGTACTTC. The chain joins TRBV7-2 to TRBJ2-5; D gene unclear. Germline-derived CDR1 and CDR2 are SGHTA and FQGNSA. This CDR3 spans 13 amino acids. The ends were cut back, 5 bases at V and 5 bases at J, with 12 bases in the middle. Using reference TRBV7-2 and TRBJ2-5 for the parts outside the CDR3, the full variable domain is GAGVSQSPSNKVTEKGKDVELRCDPISGHTALYWYRQSLGQGLEFLIYFQGNSAPDKSGLPSDRFSAERTGGSVSTLTIQRTQQEDSAVYLCASSVRPVETQYFGPGTRLLVL.

This clonotype has only a few counts. The chain uses TRBV4-3 and TRBJ1-1, with D unresolved. V was shortened by 1 base and J by 6 bases, with 12 bases between the two germline ends. CDR3 size: 14 residues. Germline V gene data show CDR1 as LGHNA and CDR2 as YSLEER. CDR3 DNA sequence: TGCGCCAGCAGCCAAGTGAGGGCCGGTGCTGAAGCTTTCTTT. This gives the protein CASSQVRAGAEAFF.

In the case of this clonotype: At one end, the junction sequence differs from germline, possibly due to a read error. This CDR3 is CASSLGTGDGNTF. The CDR3 DNA is TGCGCCAGCAGCTTGGGTACAGGGGATGGCAACACCTTC. The chain links TRBV5-1 to TRBJ1-2, with 7 bases lining up with TRBD1. The CDR3 totals 13 residues. Per germline, CDR1 SGHRS and CDR2 YFSETQ.

The chain has TRBV7-2 and TRBJ1-5; perhaps TRBD1 as D (5 bases). The CDR3 loop spans 15 amino acids. V lost 5 bases and J 2 bases, leaving 13 bases between the germline ends. Germline V gene data show CDR1 as SGHTA and CDR2 as FQGNSA. The CDR3, as DNA: TGTGCCAGCAGCCAAGGGGCAACAGGCAATCAGCCCCAGCATTTT. Amino acid sequence: CASSQGATGNQPQHF.

This clonotype came up many times. The chain carries TRBV7-2 and TRBJ2-3; TRBD2 matches at 9 bases. V shed 3 bases, J shed 6 bases, and the junction held 13 bases outside the gene matches. The CDR3 is made up of 17 amino acids. Germline loops: CDR1 SGHTA, CDR2 FQGNSA. The CDR3 protein is CASSFRGGEREVDTQYF. In DNA form, the CDR3 reads TGTGCCAGCAGCTTCCGCGGGGGCGAGCGGGAGGTGGATACGCAGTATTTT.

The chain recombines TRBV16 with TRBJ1-2; D is ambiguous. The length of the CDR3 is 13 residues. V gave up 0 bases and J gave up 6 bases, with 8 bases separating them. Germline V gives CDR1 KGHSY, CDR2 FQNENV. The CDR3 DNA reads TGTGCCAGCAGCCAATCAAGAGTGGATGGCTACACCTTC. Its protein product is CASSQSRVDGYTF. The variable domain in full, completed from reference TRBV16 and TRBJ1-2, reads GEEVAQTPKHLVRGEGQKAKLYCAPIKGHSYVFWYQQVLKNEFKFLISFQNENVFDETGMPKERFSAKCLPNSPCSLEIQATKLEDSAVYFCASSQSRVDGYTFGSGTRLTVV.

The chain's CDR3 is CATSRDLTGEETQYF. The CDR3 region has the DNA TGTGCCACCAGCAGAGATCTGACAGGGGAAGAGACCCAGTACTTC. The V gene is TRBV15, the J gene TRBJ2-5, with TRBD1 matching over 8 bases. CDR1 and CDR2 from the germline V gene are LNHNV and YYDKDF (reference sequence). V shed 0 bases and J 3 bases; nucleotides not matched to a gene: 3. The CDR3 spans 15 residues.

The chain is built from TRBV20-1 and TRBJ1-2; D uncertain. Deletions cut 3 bases from V and 2 bases from J, with 10 bases between. Germline CDR1 and CDR2: DFQATT and SNEGSKA (reference sequence). The CDR3 extends over 13 amino acids. CDR3: CSASRRHNYGYTF. The CDR3 DNA follows: TGCAGTGCTAGTAGACGACACAACTATGGCTACACCTTC.

The J gene is TRBJ2-1, the V gene TRBV7-9; D uncertain. CDR3 length equals 12 residues. V lost 5 bases and J lost 10, with 12 bases in between. CDR1 is SEHNR, CDR2 FQNEAQ, per germline (reference sequence). The CDR3 here is CASSVDTTEQFF. In nucleotides, the CDR3 is TGTGCCAGCAGCGTCGACACAACGGAGCAGTTCTTC.

Notes on this clonotype: The junction differs from germline at one of its ends, possibly a read error. This chain joins TRBV20-1 and TRBJ1-2; TRBD1 is a possible D gene (5 bases). This CDR3 region has 16 residues. CDR1 is DFQATT, CDR2 SNEGSKA, per germline (reference sequence). The CDR3 loop is CSARRSWGGFNDGYTF. CDR3 nucleotide sequence: TGCAGTGCTAGACGTTCCTGGGGGGGGTTTAACGATGGCTACACCTTC.

V gene TRBV7-2 combines with J gene TRBJ2-7; D may be TRBD1 or TRBD2 (6 bases each). The CDR3 covers 16 residues. The germline CDR1 and CDR2 sequences are SGHTA and FQGNSA. V was trimmed by 5 bases and J by 3 bases, leaving 20 bases between them. CDR3 nucleotide sequence: TGTGCCAGCAGCCCCTCGGGGGCTACTACTAGCTACGAGCAGTACTTC. Residues: CASSPSGATTSYEQYF.

This clonotype appeared a few times. The chain links TRBV15 to TRBJ2-5; 8 positions match TRBD1. The CDR3 has 15 residues. Trimming took 4 bases from V and 2 from J; bases not matched to a gene: 6. From germline, CDR1 is LNHNV and CDR2 YYDKDF (reference sequence). The CDR3 protein is CATSTRDRQQETQYF. The CDR3 DNA sequence: TGTGCCACCAGCACCCGGGACAGGCAACAAGAGACCCAGTACTTC.

CDR3 residues: CSATTTGEDEQYF. For the CDR3, the DNA is TGCAGTGCTACCACAACAGGGGAGGACGAGCAGTACTTC. The V gene is TRBV20-1, the J gene TRBJ2-7; maybe TRBD1 (7 bases). Trimming removed 4 bases from V and 5 bases from J, with 15 bases in between. This CDR3 is built from 13 residues. Germline CDR1 and CDR2: DFQATT and SNEGSKA (reference sequence).

The chain joins TRBV12-3 or TRBV12-4 to TRBJ2-7; 8 nucleotides line up with TRBD1. Matching the DNA end better, TRBJ2-4 makes the J call doubtful. There are 14 residues in the CDR3. Written as DNA, the CDR3 is TGTGCCAGCAGAGTGACAGGGGTGAGCGGCATTCAGTACTTC. Protein: CASRVTGVSGIQYF.

This sequence joins TRBV6-1 and TRBJ2-1; 9 bases are a match to TRBD1. The CDR3 runs to 15 residues. V lost 7 bases and J lost 10; bases outside the gene matches: 14. In germline, CDR1 is MNHNS, CDR2 SASEGT. CDR3: CASNWSRDRVREQFF. For the CDR3, the DNA is TGTGCCAGCAATTGGTCCCGGGACAGGGTACGGGAGCAGTTCTTC.

The V and J genes are TRBV5-6 and TRBJ2-3; TRBD1 matches at 7 bases. Germline assignment: CDR1 SGHDT and CDR2 YYEEEE. The V gene end was trimmed by 1 base and the J gene end by 4 bases; junction bases not matched to a gene: 15. This CDR3 region has 18 residues. The chain's CDR3 is CASSLTGQRTRVADTQYF. The CDR3 DNA reads as TGTGCCAGCAGCTTGACGGGACAGCGGACTCGTGTGGCAGATACGCAGTATTTT.

This clonotype was seen a few times. The chain joins TRBV5-1 to TRBJ2-1; TRBD2 aligns across 13 bases. The CDR3 length is 13 residues. The germline gives CDR1 SGHRS, CDR2 YFSETQ. Trimming removed 3 bases from V and 9 bases from J; junction bases left unmatched: 0. The chain's CDR3 is CASSWTSGGEQFF. The CDR3, as DNA: TGCGCCAGCAGCTGGACTAGCGGGGGTGAGCAGTTCTTC.

The J gene is TRBJ1-5, the V gene TRBV7-2; D unresolved. Germline V gene sequence: CDR1 SGHTA, CDR2 FQGNSA. The length of the CDR3 is 12 residues. Between the trimmed V and J ends, which lost 5 bases and 7 bases, there was a span of 9 bases. The CDR3 DNA sequence: TGTGCCAGCAGCGCCCCGTTCCAGCCCCAGCATTTT. Its translation: CASSAPFQPQHF.

This sequence joins TRBV27 and TRBJ1-1; D gene uncertain. The CDR3 has 15 amino acids. CDR1 is MNHEY, CDR2 SMNVEV, per germline (reference sequence). V was clipped by 5 bases and J by 1 base, with 14 bases between them. CDR3 residues: CASSPPGRGNTEAFF. The CDR3 bases are TGTGCCAGCAGTCCCCCCGGTCGAGGGAACACTGAAGCTTTCTTT.

V usage is TRBV5-5 and J usage is TRBJ2-1; D is undetermined. The CDR3 sequence is 15 residues long. The ends were cut back, 0 bases at V and 2 bases at J, with 9 bases in the middle. CDR1 SGHKS and CDR2 YYEKEE come from the germline V gene (reference sequence). The CDR3 protein is CASSLASVPYNEQFF. CDR3 nucleotides: TGTGCCAGCAGCTTGGCGAGCGTCCCCTACAATGAGCAGTTCTTC.

This clonotype was picked up a small number of times. This chain links TRBV6-5 with TRBJ2-7; TRBD2 aligns across 10 bases. The CDR3 covers 15 residues. The J segment lost 3 bases and the V segment lost 4 bases, leaving 6 bases of the junction unmatched. Germline lookup yields CDR1 MNHEY and CDR2 SVGAGI. The CDR3 region has the DNA TGTGCCAGCAGTTTGATCTCTAGCGGGGGCTACGAGCAGTACTTC. Translation: CASSLISSGGYEQYF.

V and J are TRBV10-3 and TRBJ1-1; D unresolved. This CDR3 has 11 amino acids. Germline CDR1 and CDR2: ENHRY and SYGVKD. Trimming stripped 1 base from V and 4 bases from J, with 1 base between. The CDR3 DNA follows: TGTGCCATCAGTGAGTTCACTGAAGCTTTCTTT. Protein sequence: CAISEFTEAFF.